This T cell receptor beta chain appears in the sequencing data of a study of shared clonotypes between healthy human individuals. CDR3 length equals 14 residues. Germline CDR1 reads MGHDK; CDR2 reads SYGVNS. V lost 5 bases to trimming and J lost 2 bases; unmatched junction nucleotides: 3. The data were produced by immunoSEQ multiplex PCR, yet TCRdb's version contains in-frame clones alone and is incomplete. The table lists over a million clones, roughly 96% of them singletons. This clonotype was obtained from a man aged 25 to 45 in good health. The sample consisted of naive CD4+ T cells sorted from blood. The subset denotes: CD45RA+ positively selected. The gene calls are TRBV25-1 and TRBJ1-3, with TRBD1 matching 7 bases. CDR3 coding DNA: TGTGCCAGCAGTAAGACAGGGACTGGAAACACCATATATTTT. The encoded protein is CASSKTGTGNTIYF.